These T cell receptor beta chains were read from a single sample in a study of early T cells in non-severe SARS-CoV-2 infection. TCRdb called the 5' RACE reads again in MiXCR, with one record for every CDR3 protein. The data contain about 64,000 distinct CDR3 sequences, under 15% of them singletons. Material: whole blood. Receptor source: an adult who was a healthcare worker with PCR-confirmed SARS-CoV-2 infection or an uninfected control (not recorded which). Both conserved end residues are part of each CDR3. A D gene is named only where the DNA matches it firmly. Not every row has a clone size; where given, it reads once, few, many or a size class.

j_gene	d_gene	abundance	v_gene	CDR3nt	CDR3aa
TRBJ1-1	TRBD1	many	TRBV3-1	TGTGCCAGCAGCCAAGATGTCGACAGGGGTTTGAACACTGAAGCTTTCTTT	CASSQDVDRGLNTEAFF
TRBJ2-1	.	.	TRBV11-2	TGTGCCAGCAGCTTGTCAGGGCAGGGGACCTACAATGAGCAGTTCTTC	CASSLSGQGTYNEQFF
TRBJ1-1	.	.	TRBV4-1	TGCGCCAGCAGCCACCTCCTCGTGGCCACTGAAGCTTTCTTT	CASSHLLVATEAFF
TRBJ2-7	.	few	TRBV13	TGTGCCAGCAGCATAAGCGGGTCAGACTACGAGCAGTACTTC	CASSISGSDYEQYF
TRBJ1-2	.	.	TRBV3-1	TGTGCCAGCGGCGGGACTCCTAAAAGCTATGGCTACACCTTC	CASGGTPKSYGYTF
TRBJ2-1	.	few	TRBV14	TGTGCCAGCAGCCAAGCTCAGGGTAGGAAGTTCTTC	CASSQAQGRKFF
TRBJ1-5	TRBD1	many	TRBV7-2	TGTGCCAGCAGCTTAGTGATAGACAGGGGGCGCGTTCAGCCCCAGCATTTT	CASSLVIDRGRVQPQHF
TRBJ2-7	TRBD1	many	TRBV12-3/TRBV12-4	TGTGCCAGCAGTCCCGGGACAGCCTACGAGCAGTACTTC	CASSPGTAYEQYF
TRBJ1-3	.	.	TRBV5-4	TGTGCCAGCAGCTTGCCTCACGGCGGGAGAAACACCATATATTTT	CASSLPHGGRNTIYF
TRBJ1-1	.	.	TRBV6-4	TGTGCCAGCAGTGACTCTAAGGAGGGGGAAGCTTTCTTT	CASSDSKEGEAFF
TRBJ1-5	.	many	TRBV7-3	TGTGCCAGCAGAGCTTACAGGGATCAGCCCCAGCATTTT	CASRAYRDQPQHF
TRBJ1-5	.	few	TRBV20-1	TGCAGTGCTAGCCCCGACAGGATGGGCAGCAATCAGCCCCAGCATTTT	CSASPDRMGSNQPQHF
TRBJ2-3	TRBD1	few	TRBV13	TGTGCCAGCAGCTTAGGGGACAGGGATGCAGATACGCAGTATTTT	CASSLGDRDADTQYF
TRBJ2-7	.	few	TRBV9	TGTGCCAGCAGCCCCGGGGAGCAGTACTTC	CASSPGEQYF
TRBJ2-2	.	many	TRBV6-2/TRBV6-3	TGTGCCAGCAGGGGCAGGGGAGACACCGGGGAGCTGTTTTTT	CASRGRGDTGELFF
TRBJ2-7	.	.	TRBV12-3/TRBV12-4	TGTGCCAGCAGTTCTTGGGGTCTTAGCTCCTACGAGCAGTACTTC	CASSSWGLSSYEQYF
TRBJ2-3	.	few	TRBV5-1	TGCGCCAGCAGCTTGGAGTTCAGGGCCACAGATACGCAGTATTTT	CASSLEFRATDTQYF
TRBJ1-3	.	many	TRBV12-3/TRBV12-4	TGTGCCAGCAGTTTAGAGGTCGGAGGCTCTGGAAACACCATATATTTT	CASSLEVGGSGNTIYF
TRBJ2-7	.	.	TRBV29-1	TGCAGCGTAGTACGTGCTGGGGACGAGCAGTACTTC	CSVVRAGDEQYF
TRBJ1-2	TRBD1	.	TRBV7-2	TGTGCCAGCAGTTATCGACAGGGGGCCGATGGCTACACCTTC	CASSYRQGADGYTF
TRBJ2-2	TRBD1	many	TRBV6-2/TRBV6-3	TGTGCCAGCAGTCGTCCGGACAGGGGTACCGGGGAGCTGTTTTTT	CASSRPDRGTGELFF
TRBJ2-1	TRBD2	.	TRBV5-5	TGTGCCAGCAGCTTGGTCCCTAGCGGGGACGTGAATGAGCAGTTCTTC	CASSLVPSGDVNEQFF
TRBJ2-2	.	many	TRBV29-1	TGCAGCGTTGGTACGGGGAACACCGGGGAGCTGTTTTTT	CSVGTGNTGELFF
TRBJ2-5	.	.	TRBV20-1	TGCAGTGCTAGAGATCAGAACGGCGAGACCCAGTACTTC	CSARDQNGETQYF
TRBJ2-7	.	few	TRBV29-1	TGCAGCGTTACCGACGGCACCTACGAGCAGTACTTC	CSVTDGTYEQYF
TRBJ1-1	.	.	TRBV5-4	TGTGCCAGCAGCCCCCAGGCGTCTACGGGGACTGAAGCTTTCTTT	CASSPQASTGTEAFF
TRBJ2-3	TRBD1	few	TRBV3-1	TGTGCCAGCAGCCACGGGACAGGGTACGGCACAGATACGCAGTATTTT	CASSHGTGYGTDTQYF
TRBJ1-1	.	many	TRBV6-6	TGTGCCAGCAGTTACGTTAGTGGAGGGAACACTGAAGCTTTCTTT	CASSYVSGGNTEAFF
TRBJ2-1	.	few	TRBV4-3	TGCGCCAGCAGCCAAGACGGATGGAATGAGCAGTTCTTC	CASSQDGWNEQFF
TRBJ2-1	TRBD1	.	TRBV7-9	TGTGCCAGCAGCTTGGGGGGACAGGTCCATGAGCAGTTCTTC	CASSLGGQVHEQFF
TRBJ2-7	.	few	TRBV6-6	TGTGCCAGCAGGCCCCGGGACCAAAATAAAGACGAGCAGTACTTC	CASRPRDQNKDEQYF
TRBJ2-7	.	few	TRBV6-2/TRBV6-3	TGTGCCAGCAGTTACTATCCTGGGAGCGAGCAGTACTTC	CASSYYPGSEQYF